These 24 T cell receptor beta chains were sequenced from one sample in a study of blood T cell repertoires in COVID-19. The method was immunoSEQ multiplex PCR; TCRdb's version includes in-frame clones alone and lacks a portion of them. In the table there are some 100,000 clones, about 90% of which are singletons. Sequencing was carried out using peripheral blood. These receptors were collected from a man aged 65 to 85 who had recovered from COVID-19.

The chain has TRBV18 and TRBJ1-3, with TRBD1 identical over 9 bases. The CDR3 has 17 residues. Germline CDR1 reads KGHSH; CDR2 reads LQKENI. Trimming at V came to 6 bases and at J to 0 bases, leaving 9 bases not matched to a gene. CDR3 sequence: CASSQGTGRSSGNTIYF. As DNA, the CDR3 is TGTGCCAGCTCCCAAGGGACAGGGCGAAGCTCTGGAAACACCATATATTTT.

In nucleotides, the CDR3 is TGTGCCAGCAGCTCTCATCCGGGAGAGGGGAACAATGAGCAGTTCTTC. Its protein is CASSSHPGEGNNEQFF. This chain uses TRBV14 with TRBJ2-1; tentatively, D is TRBD2 (6 bases). The CDR3 extends over 16 amino acids. Trimming pared 5 bases from V and 5 bases from J, leaving 19 bases between. Germline CDR1 SGHDN, CDR2 FVKESK.

The J gene is TRBJ1-1, the V gene TRBV18; D uncertain. The CDR3 runs to 13 residues. Between the trimmed V and J ends, which lost 1 base and 1 base, there was a span of 4 bases. The germline V gene has CDR1 KGHSH and CDR2 LQKENI. The CDR3 loop reads CASSPRGNTEAFF. DNA for the CDR3: TGTGCCAGCTCACCACGAGGGAACACTGAAGCTTTCTTT.

The chain carries TRBV27 and TRBJ2-7, with 7 positions matching TRBD1. The J segment lost 4 bases and the V segment lost 9 bases, leaving 6 bases of the junction unmatched. This CDR3 spans 12 amino acids. CDR1 and CDR2 (germline): MNHEY, SMNVEV (reference sequence). CDR3: CARGDRLYEQYF. DNA of the CDR3: TGTGCCAGAGGGGACAGACTATACGAGCAGTACTTC.

J is TRBJ2-1 and V is TRBV7-2; 10 bases fit TRBD2. In germline, CDR1 is SGHTA, CDR2 FQGNSA. This CDR3 contains 15 residues. V was pared by 5 bases and J by 6 bases, with 7 bases of the junction left unmatched. The CDR3 nucleotides read TGTGCCAGCAGCCCGAGGCCTAGCGGGGGCAATGAGCAGTTCTTC. Translation: CASSPRPSGGNEQFF.

V usage is TRBV10-3 and J usage is TRBJ1-1, with TRBD1 matching 8 bases. This CDR3 has 15 residues. The V gene's germline CDR1 is ENHRY and CDR2 SYGVKD. The ends lost 3 bases at V and 6 bases at J; junction bases unmatched: 9. CDR3 sequence (DNA): TGTGCCATCAGTGACTCGAAGACAGGGGCCTCTGAAGCTTTCTTT. It yields the protein CAISDSKTGASEAFF.

The V gene is TRBV28, the J gene TRBJ1-1, with unresolved D. Germline V gene lookup returns CDR1 MDHEN and CDR2 SYDVKM. The CDR3 sequence is 12 residues long. Trimming removed 8 bases at V and 0 bases at J, with 7 bases between. The CDR3 DNA follows: TGTGCCAGCCTGGGCCTGAACACTGAAGCTTTCTTT. Residues: CASLGLNTEAFF.

The V gene is TRBV20-1, the J gene TRBJ1-5, with TRBD1 matching over 8 bases. Germline V gene data show CDR1 as DFQATT and CDR2 as SNEGSKA (reference sequence). CDR3 length: 17 residues. The J segment lost 6 bases and the V segment lost 3 bases, leaving 16 bases of the junction unmatched. The chain's CDR3 is CSASLPQGATLGQPQHF. DNA of the CDR3: TGCAGTGCTAGTCTACCCCAGGGGGCCACTTTAGGTCAGCCCCAGCATTTT.

This chain joins TRBV30 and TRBJ1-1, with 7 bases matching TRBD1. V shed 5 bases, J shed 1 base, and the junction held 4 bases outside the gene matches. Germline V gene lookup returns CDR1 GTSNPN and CDR2 SVGIG (reference sequence). There are 13 residues in the CDR3. The CDR3 coding sequence is TGTGCCTGGGCTACAGGGGCGAACACTGAAGCTTTCTTT. Translated: CAWATGANTEAFF.

The chain combines TRBV5-4 with TRBJ1-6, with TRBD1 matching over 8 bases. This CDR3 comprises 14 residues. Trimming at V came to 5 bases and at J to 7 bases, leaving 5 bases not matched to a gene. Germline V gene data show CDR1 as SGHNT and CDR2 as YYREEE (reference sequence). The CDR3 bases are TGTGCCAGCAGTAGACAGGGGACGAATTCACCCCTCCACTTT. It is translated as CASSRQGTNSPLHF. Filled out from reference TRBV5-4 and TRBJ1-6, the complete variable domain reads ETGVTQSPTHLIKTRGQQVTLRCSSQSGHNTVSWYQQALGQGPQFIFQYYREEENGRGNFPPRFSGLQFPNYSSELNVNALELDDSALYLCASSRQGTNSPLHFGNGTRLTVT.

This clone has just one count. The chain recombines TRBV4-1 with TRBJ1-5; D gene ambiguous. Germline V CDR1 and CDR2: MGHRA, YSYEKL. V was shortened by 3 bases and J by 7 bases, with 13 bases between the two germline ends. The CDR3 consists of 14 residues. The CDR3 region is CASSQLFPGQPQHF. The DNA of the CDR3 is TGCGCCAGCAGCCAGCTTTTCCCGGGGCAGCCCCAGCATTTT.

The CDR3 here is CASSEHFGTGGWETQYF. Here the CDR3 DNA reads TGTGCCAGCAGTGAACATTTTGGGACAGGGGGCTGGGAGACCCAGTACTTC. The chain uses TRBV6-1 and TRBJ2-5; TRBD1 aligns across 12 bases. The germline V gene encodes CDR1 MNHNS and CDR2 SASEGT. This CDR3 has 17 residues. J lost 5 bases, V lost 2 bases, and 9 bases had no gene match.

The V gene is TRBV25-1, the J gene TRBJ2-1, with 8 bases identical to TRBD1. Trimming removed 3 bases from V and 3 bases from J; junction bases left unmatched: 7. Germline CDR1 reads MGHDK; CDR2 reads SYGVNS. The CDR3 sequence is 16 residues long. The CDR3 region has the DNA TGTGCCAGCAGTGACCCAGGGGGCGGACTCTACAATGAGCAGTTCTTC. Amino acid sequence: CASSDPGGGLYNEQFF.

The chain combines TRBV5-1 with TRBJ2-3, with D perhaps matching TRBD2 (5 bases). The CDR3 runs to 14 residues. Trimming removed 4 bases at V and 2 bases at J, with 11 bases between. Germline V lookup: CDR1 SGHRS, CDR2 YFSETQ. This CDR3 reads CASSTGLDTDTQYF. The DNA of the CDR3 is TGCGCCAGCAGCACCGGACTCGACACAGATACGCAGTATTTT.

The V gene is TRBV4-1, the J gene TRBJ1-2; D possibly corresponds to TRBD1 (6 bases). CDR1 is MGHRA and CDR2 is YSYEKL in the germline V gene. V lost 4 bases, J lost 5 bases, and 14 bases lay in between. CDR3 length equals 14 residues. Here the CDR3 DNA reads TGCGCCAGCAGCCCACGTTGGGACACATATGGCTACACCTTC. Translating it yields CASSPRWDTYGYTF.

About this clone: Relative to the germline gene, one junction end is altered; a read error may explain this. The J gene is TRBJ2-7, the V gene TRBV7-9; 7 bases match TRBD1. This CDR3 contains 13 residues. In germline, CDR1 is SEHNR, CDR2 FQNEAQ (reference sequence). In nucleotides, the CDR3 is TGTGCCACCAGCCCCGGGACAGTCGCCGAGCAGTACTTC. Translation gives CATSPGTVAEQYF.

The chain uses TRBV2 and TRBJ2-2; TRBD2 agrees at 7 bases. Germline CDR1 is SNHLY and CDR2 is FYNNEI. This CDR3 has 12 residues. With 3 bases clipped from V and 14 bases from J, the junction kept 6 bases outside the gene matches. The CDR3 nucleotides read TGTGCCAGCAGTGATGCGCCGGGAGGACTGTTTTTT. Translated, it gives CASSDAPGGLFF. Filled out from reference TRBV2 and TRBJ2-2, the complete variable domain reads EPEVTQTPSHQVTQMGQEVILRCVPISNHLYFYWYRQILGQKVEFLVSFYNNEISEKSEIFDDQFSVERPDGSNFTLKIRSTKLEDSAMYFCASSDAPGGLFFGEGSRLTVL.

This clone was observed a few times. A junction end diverges from the germline sequence, so it may reflect a read error. The gene calls are TRBV29-1 and TRBJ1-1, with D uncertain. The CDR3 runs to 13 residues. Germline CDR1 SQVTM, CDR2 ANQGSEA. CDR3 DNA sequence: TGCAGCATTGAGGTACAGCCGAACACTGAAGCTTTCTTT. Amino acid sequence: CSIEVQPNTEAFF.

The rearrangement uses TRBV5-1 and TRBJ1-4, with D possibly being TRBD1 (5 bases). This CDR3 has 16 amino acids. The germline V gene encodes CDR1 SGHRS and CDR2 YFSETQ. The V end lost 3 bases, the J end lost 0 bases, and 12 bases lay between the germline ends. CDR3 nucleotides: TGCGCCAGCAGCTCGGGGGACTACGCAACTAATGAAAAACTGTTTTTT. Encoded protein: CASSSGDYATNEKLFF.

V usage is TRBV6-5 and J usage is TRBJ2-7; the D gene is possibly TRBD1 (5 bases). Trimming shortened V by 6 bases and J by 3 bases, and 12 bases separated the two germline ends. The germline V gene encodes CDR1 MNHEY and CDR2 SVGAGI. The CDR3 is 13 residues long. CDR3 nucleotide sequence: TGTGCCAGCAGCTGGGGCGGTTACTACGAGCAGTACTTC. Protein product: CASSWGGYYEQYF.

V is TRBV19 and J is TRBJ2-3; tentative D call: TRBD2 (7 bases). This CDR3 contains 17 residues. V was shortened by 0 bases and J by 0 bases, with 13 bases between the two germline ends. Germline CDR1 and CDR2: LNHDA and SQIVND (reference sequence). CDR3 nucleotides: TGTGCCAGTAGTATAGAAGGGGGGGCCGTGAGCACAGATACGCAGTATTTT. Translated: CASSIEGGAVSTDTQYF.

The CDR3 nucleotides read TGTGCCAGCAGCTCAGGTGCGATGGGCAATCAGCCCCAGCATTTT. Its protein product is CASSSGAMGNQPQHF. The rearrangement joins TRBV9 to TRBJ1-5; D is ambiguous. With 4 bases removed from V and 2 bases from J, the gap between germline ends came to 13 bases. Germline loops: CDR1 SGDLS, CDR2 YYNGEE. The CDR3 runs 15 residues.

This clone came up a few times. This chain links TRBV4-3 with TRBJ2-7; D is possibly TRBD2 (6 bases). The V gene lost 0 bases and the J gene lost 2 bases, with 17 bases spanning the gap. This CDR3 has 17 residues. The germline gives CDR1 LGHNA, CDR2 YSLEER. The CDR3 sequence is CASSQEWTGEWAYEQYF. Here the CDR3 DNA reads TGCGCCAGCAGCCAAGAGTGGACGGGAGAGTGGGCCTACGAGCAGTACTTC.

This sequence joins TRBV19 and TRBJ2-1; 9 bases match TRBD2. The V segment lost 6 bases and the J segment 8 bases; nucleotides outside the gene matches: 11. The length of the CDR3 is 15 residues. Germline CDR1 LNHDA, CDR2 SQIVND (reference sequence). The CDR3 DNA reads TGTGCCAGTAGCGGGACTAGCAGGGGGATAGATGAGCAGTTCTTC. Its protein is CASSGTSRGIDEQFF.